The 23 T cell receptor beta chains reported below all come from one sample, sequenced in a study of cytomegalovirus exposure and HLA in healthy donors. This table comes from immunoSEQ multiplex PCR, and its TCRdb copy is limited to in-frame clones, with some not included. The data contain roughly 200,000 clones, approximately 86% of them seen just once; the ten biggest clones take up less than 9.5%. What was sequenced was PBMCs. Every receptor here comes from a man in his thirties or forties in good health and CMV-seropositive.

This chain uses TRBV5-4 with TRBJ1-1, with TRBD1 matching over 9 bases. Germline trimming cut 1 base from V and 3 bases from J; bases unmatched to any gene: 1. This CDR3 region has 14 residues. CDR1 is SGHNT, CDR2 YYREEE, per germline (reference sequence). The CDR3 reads CASSLRQGDTEAFF. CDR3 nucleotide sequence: TGTGCCAGCAGCTTGAGACAGGGGGACACTGAAGCTTTCTTT.

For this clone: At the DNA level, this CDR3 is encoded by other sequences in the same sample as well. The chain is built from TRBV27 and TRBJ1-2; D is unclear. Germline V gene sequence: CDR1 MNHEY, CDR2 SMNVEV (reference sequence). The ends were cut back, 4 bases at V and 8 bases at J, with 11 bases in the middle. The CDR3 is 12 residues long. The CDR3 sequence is CASSSPGEGYTF. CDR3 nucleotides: TGTGCCAGCAGTTCCCCGGGAGAGGGCTACACCTTC.

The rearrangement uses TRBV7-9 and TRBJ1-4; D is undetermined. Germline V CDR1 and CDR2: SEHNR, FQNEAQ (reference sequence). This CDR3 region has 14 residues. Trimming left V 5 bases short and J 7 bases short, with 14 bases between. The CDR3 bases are TGTGCCAGCAGCAGTTGGGGAAGCGGTGAAAAACTGTTTTTT. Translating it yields CASSSWGSGEKLFF.

The CDR3 region is CASSPGTYTDTQYF. For the CDR3, the DNA is TGTGCCAGCAGCCCCGGGACTTATACAGATACGCAGTATTTT. The chain has TRBV7-2 and TRBJ2-3; perhaps TRBD2 as D (6 bases). Trimming took off 5 bases at V and 3 bases at J, with 12 bases between the two ends. Germline CDR1 and CDR2: SGHTA and FQGNSA. The CDR3 is made up of 14 amino acids. Supplemented by reference TRBV7-2 and TRBJ2-3, the full variable domain reads GAGVSQSPSNKVTEKGKDVELRCDPISGHTALYWYRQSLGQGLEFLIYFQGNSAPDKSGLPSDRFSAERTGGSVSTLTIQRTQQEDSAVYLCASSPGTYTDTQYFGPGTRLTVL.

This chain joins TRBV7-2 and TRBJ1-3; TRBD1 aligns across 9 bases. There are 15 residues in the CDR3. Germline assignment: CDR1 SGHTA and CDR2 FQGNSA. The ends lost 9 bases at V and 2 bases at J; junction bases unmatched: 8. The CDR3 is CASYRDRATGNTIYF. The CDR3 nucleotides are TGTGCCAGTTACCGGGACAGGGCAACTGGAAACACCATATATTTT. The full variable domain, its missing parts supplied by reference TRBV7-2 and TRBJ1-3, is GAGVSQSPSNKVTEKGKDVELRCDPISGHTALYWYRQSLGQGLEFLIYFQGNSAPDKSGLPSDRFSAERTGGSVSTLTIQRTQQEDSAVYLCASYRDRATGNTIYFGEGSWLTVV.

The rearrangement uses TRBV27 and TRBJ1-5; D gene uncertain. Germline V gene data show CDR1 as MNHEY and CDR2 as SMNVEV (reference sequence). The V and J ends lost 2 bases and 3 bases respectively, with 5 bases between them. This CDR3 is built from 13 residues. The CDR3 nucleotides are TGTGCCAGCAGTTTAGGAAACAATCAGCCCCAGCATTTT. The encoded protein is CASSLGNNQPQHF.

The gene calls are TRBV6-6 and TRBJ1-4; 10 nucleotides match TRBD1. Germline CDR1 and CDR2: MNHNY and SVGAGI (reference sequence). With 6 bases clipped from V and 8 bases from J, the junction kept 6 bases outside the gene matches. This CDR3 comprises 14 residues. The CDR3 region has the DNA TGTGCCAGCAGCAAGGGACAGGGGTGGGAAAAACTGTTTTTT. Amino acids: CASSKGQGWEKLFF.

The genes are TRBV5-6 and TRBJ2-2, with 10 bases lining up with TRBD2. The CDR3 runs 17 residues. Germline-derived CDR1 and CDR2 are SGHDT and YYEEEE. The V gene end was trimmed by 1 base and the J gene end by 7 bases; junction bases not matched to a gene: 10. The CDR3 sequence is CASSLPLLAGTNGELFF. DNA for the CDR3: TGTGCCAGCAGCTTGCCCTTACTAGCGGGAACGAACGGGGAGCTGTTTTTT.

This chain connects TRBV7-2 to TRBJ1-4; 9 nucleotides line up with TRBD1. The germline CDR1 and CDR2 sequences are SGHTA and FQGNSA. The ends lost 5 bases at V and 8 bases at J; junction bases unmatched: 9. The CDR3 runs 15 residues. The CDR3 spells CASSADRGFTEKLFF. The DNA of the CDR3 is TGTGCCAGCAGCGCGGACAGGGGCTTTACAGAAAAACTGTTTTTT.

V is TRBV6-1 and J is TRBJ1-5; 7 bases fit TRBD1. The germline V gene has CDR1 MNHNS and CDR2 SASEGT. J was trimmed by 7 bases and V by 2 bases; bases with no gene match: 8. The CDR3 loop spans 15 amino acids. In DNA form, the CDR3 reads TGTGCCAGCAGTGAAAGACAGGGTTTTGGACAGCCCCAGCATTTT. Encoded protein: CASSERQGFGQPQHF.

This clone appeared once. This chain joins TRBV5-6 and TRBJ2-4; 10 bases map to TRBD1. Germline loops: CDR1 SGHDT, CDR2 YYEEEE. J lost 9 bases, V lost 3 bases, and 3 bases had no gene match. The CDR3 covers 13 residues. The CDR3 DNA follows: TGTGCCAGCAGCTCCGGGACAGGGGCCATTCAGTACTTC. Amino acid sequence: CASSSGTGAIQYF.

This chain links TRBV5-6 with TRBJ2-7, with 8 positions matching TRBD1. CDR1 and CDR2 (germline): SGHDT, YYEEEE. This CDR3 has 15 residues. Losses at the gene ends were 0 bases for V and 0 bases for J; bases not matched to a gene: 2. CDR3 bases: TGTGCCAGCAGCTTGGACAGGGGGTACTCCTACGAGCAGTACTTC. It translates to CASSLDRGYSYEQYF. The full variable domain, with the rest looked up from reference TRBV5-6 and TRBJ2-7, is DAGVTQSPTHLIKTRGQQVTLRCSPKSGHDTVSWYQQALGQGPQFIFQYYEEEERQRGNFPDRFSGHQFPNYSSELNVNALLLGDSALYLCASSLDRGYSYEQYFGPGTRLTVT.

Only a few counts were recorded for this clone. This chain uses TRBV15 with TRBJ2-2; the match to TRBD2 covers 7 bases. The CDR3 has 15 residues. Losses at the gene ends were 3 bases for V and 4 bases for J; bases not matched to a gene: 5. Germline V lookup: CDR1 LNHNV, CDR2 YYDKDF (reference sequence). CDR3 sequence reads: CATSSGTTFTGELFF. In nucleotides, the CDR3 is TGTGCCACCAGCAGCGGGACTACTTTCACCGGGGAGCTGTTTTTT.

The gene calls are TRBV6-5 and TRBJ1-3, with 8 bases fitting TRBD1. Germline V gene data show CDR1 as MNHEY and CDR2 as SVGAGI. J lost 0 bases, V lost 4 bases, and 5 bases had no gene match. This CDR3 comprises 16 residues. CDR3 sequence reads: CASSSGQVISGNTIYF. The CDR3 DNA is TGTGCCAGCAGTTCGGGACAGGTGATCTCTGGAAACACCATATATTTT.

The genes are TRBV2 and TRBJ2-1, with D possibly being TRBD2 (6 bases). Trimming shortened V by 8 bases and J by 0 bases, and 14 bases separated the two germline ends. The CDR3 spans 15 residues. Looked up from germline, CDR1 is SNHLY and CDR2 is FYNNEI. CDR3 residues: CASETSRSSYNEQFF. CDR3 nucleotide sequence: TGTGCCAGCGAAACTAGCAGAAGCTCCTACAATGAGCAGTTCTTC.

Here the CDR3 reads CASSYGGTEQREQYF. CDR3 nucleotide sequence: TGTGCCAGCAGCTACGGCGGGACAGAGCAACGCGAGCAGTACTTC. The rearrangement links TRBV5-4 to TRBJ2-7, with D perhaps matching TRBD1 (7 bases). Germline V gives CDR1 SGHNT, CDR2 YYREEE (reference sequence). This CDR3 region has 15 residues. V gave up 3 bases and J gave up 6 bases, with 19 bases separating them.

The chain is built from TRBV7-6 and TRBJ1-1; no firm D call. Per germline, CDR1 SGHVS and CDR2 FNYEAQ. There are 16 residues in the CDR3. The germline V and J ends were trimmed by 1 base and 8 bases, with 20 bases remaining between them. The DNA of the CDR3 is TGTGCCAGCAGCTTAGTGTACAGCAGGACGAGCTTCGAAGCTTTCTTT. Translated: CASSLVYSRTSFEAFF.

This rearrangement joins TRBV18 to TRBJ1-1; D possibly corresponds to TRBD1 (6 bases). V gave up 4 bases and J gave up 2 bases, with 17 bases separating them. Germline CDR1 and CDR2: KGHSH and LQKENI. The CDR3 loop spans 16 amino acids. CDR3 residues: CASSLQGTALNTEAFF. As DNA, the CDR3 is TGTGCCAGCTCACTCCAGGGGACCGCCTTAAACACTGAAGCTTTCTTT.

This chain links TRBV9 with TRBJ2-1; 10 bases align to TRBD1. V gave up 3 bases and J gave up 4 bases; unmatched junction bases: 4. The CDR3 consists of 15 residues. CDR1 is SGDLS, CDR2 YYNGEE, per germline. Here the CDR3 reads CASSGDRGKYNEQFF. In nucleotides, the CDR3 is TGTGCCAGCAGCGGGGACAGGGGAAAGTACAATGAGCAGTTCTTC.

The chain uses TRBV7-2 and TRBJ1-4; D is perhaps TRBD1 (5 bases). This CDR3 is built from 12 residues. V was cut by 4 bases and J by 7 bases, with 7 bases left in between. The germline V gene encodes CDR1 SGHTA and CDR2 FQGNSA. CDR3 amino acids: CASSSGTEKLFF. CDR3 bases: TGTGCCAGCAGCTCGGGGACTGAAAAACTGTTTTTT.

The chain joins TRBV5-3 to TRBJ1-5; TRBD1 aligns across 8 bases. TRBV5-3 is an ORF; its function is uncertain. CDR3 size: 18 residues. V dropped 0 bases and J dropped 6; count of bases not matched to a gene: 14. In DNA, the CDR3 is TGTGCCAGAAGCTTGGATTCAGGGGGCGCGAATCTGGCTCAGCCCCAGCATTTT. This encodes CARSLDSGGANLAQPQHF.

In DNA, the CDR3 is TGCGCCAGCAGCTCCCAGGGGACTACTAGCACAGATACGCAGTATTTT. Translation: CASSSQGTTSTDTQYF. The V and J genes are TRBV5-1 and TRBJ2-3; D is possibly TRBD2 (7 bases). Trimming cost V 3 bases and J 0 bases, with 14 bases left between them. The CDR3 totals 16 residues. Per the germline V gene, CDR1 is SGHRS and CDR2 is YFSETQ.

The CDR3 sequence is CASEGAYGYTF. In DNA form, the CDR3 reads TGTGCCAGCGAGGGGGCGTATGGCTACACCTTC. The chain links TRBV28 to TRBJ1-2; 7 bases are shared with TRBD1. Germline V CDR1 and CDR2: MDHEN, SYDVKM. The CDR3 totals 11 residues. The V segment lost 8 bases and the J segment 5 bases; nucleotides outside the gene matches: 2.